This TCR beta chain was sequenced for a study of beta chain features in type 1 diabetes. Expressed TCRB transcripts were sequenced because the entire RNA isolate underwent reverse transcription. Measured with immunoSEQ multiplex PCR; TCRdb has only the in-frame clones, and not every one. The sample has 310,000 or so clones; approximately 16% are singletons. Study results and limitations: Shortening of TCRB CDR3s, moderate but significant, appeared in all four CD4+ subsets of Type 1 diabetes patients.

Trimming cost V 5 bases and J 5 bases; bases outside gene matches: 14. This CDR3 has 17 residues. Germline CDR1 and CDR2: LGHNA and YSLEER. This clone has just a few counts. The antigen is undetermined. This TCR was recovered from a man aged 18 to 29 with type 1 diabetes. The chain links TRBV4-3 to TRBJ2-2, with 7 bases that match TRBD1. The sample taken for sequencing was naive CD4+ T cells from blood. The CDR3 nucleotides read TGCGCCAGCAGCGCTGACCCTGGGACAGAAATTACCGGGGAGCTGTTTTTT. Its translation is CASSADPGTEITGELFF.